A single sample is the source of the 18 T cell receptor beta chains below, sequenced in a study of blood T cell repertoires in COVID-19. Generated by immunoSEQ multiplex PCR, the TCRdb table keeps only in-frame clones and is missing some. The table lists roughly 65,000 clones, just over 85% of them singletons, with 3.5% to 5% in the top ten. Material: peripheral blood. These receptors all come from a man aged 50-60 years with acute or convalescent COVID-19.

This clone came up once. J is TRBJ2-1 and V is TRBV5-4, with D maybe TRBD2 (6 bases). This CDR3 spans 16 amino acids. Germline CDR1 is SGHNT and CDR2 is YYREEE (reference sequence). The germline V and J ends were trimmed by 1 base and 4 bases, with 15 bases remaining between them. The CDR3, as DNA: TGTGCCAGCAGCTTGTTCGGCGGGGAGATTTACAATGAGCAGTTCTTC. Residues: CASSLFGGEIYNEQFF.

CDR3 coding DNA: TGCAGCGTCCTGAGGAGCGATCACGAGCAGTACTTC. Translated: CSVLRSDHEQYF. The genes are TRBV29-1 and TRBJ2-7; no reliable D call. In germline, CDR1 is SQVTM, CDR2 ANQGSEA. This CDR3 region has 12 residues. Trimming took off 6 bases at V and 5 bases at J, with 14 bases between the two ends.

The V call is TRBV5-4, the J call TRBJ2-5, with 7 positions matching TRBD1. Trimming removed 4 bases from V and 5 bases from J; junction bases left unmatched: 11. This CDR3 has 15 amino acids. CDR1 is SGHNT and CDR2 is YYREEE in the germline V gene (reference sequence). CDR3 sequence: CASSIGQDSMETQYF. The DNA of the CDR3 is TGTGCCAGCAGCATTGGACAGGATAGTATGGAGACCCAGTACTTC.

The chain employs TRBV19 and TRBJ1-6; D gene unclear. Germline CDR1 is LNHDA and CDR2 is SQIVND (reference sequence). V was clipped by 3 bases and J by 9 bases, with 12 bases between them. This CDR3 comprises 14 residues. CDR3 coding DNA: TGTGCCAGTAGTATCCGTTCCTATGGTTCACCCCTCCACTTT. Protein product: CASSIRSYGSPLHF.

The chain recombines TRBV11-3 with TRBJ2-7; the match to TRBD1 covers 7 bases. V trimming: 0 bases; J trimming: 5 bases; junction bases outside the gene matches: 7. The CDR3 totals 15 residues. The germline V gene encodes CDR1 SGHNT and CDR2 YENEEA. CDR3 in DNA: TGTGCCAGCAGCTTAGAAGACAGGGTCCCCAACGAGCAGTACTTC. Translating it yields CASSLEDRVPNEQYF.

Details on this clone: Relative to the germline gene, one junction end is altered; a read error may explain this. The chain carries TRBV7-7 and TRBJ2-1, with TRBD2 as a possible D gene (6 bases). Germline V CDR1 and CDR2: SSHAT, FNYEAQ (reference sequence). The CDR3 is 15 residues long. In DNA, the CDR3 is TGTGCTAGCAGCTTAGTGAGCGGGCCCGCAAGCCAGCAGTTCTTC. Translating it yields CASSLVSGPASQQFF.

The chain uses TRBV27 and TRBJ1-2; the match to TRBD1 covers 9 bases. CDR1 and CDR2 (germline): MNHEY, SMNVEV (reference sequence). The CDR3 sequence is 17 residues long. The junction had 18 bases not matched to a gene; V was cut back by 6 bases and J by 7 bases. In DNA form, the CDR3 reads TGTGCCAGCAGCCCAAGGTATGGTGGACAGGGGATGCGTGGCTACACCTTC. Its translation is CASSPRYGGQGMRGYTF.

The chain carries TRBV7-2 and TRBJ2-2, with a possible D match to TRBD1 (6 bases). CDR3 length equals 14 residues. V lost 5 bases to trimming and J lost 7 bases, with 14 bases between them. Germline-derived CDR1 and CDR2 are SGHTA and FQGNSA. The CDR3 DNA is TGTGCCAGCAGCCCGAGGGGGATAGGCGGGGAGCTGTTTTTT. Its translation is CASSPRGIGGELFF. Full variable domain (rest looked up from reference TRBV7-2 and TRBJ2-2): GAGVSQSPSNKVTEKGKDVELRCDPISGHTALYWYRQSLGQGLEFLIYFQGNSAPDKSGLPSDRFSAERTGGSVSTLTIQRTQQEDSAVYLCASSPRGIGGELFFGEGSRLTVL.

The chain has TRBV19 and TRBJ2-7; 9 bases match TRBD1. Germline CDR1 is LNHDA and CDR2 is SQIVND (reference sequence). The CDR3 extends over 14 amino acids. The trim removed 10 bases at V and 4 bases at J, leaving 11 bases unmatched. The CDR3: CATRPGQGPYEQYF. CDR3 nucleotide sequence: TGTGCCACTCGACCGGGACAGGGCCCATACGAGCAGTACTTC.

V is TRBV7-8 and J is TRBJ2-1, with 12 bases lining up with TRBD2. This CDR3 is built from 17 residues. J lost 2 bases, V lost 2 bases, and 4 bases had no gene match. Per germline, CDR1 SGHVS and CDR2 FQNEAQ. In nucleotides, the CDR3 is TGTGCCAGCAGCTTATTTCGGACTAGCGGGGCCTACAATGAGCAGTTCTTC. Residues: CASSLFRTSGAYNEQFF.

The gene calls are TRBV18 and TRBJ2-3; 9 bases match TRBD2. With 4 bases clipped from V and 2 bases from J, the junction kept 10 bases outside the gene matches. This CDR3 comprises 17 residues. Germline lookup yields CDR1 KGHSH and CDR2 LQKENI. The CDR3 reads CASSLSAVAGATDTQYF. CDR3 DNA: TGTGCCAGCTCACTTTCAGCGGTAGCGGGGGCCACAGATACGCAGTATTTT.

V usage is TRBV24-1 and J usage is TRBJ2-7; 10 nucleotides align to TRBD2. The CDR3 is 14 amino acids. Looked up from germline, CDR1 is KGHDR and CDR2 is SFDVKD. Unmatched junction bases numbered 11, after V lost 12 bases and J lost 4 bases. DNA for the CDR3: TGTGCCTCAGGAGCGGGAGGGCCTAATTACGAGCAGTACTTC. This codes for CASGAGGPNYEQYF.

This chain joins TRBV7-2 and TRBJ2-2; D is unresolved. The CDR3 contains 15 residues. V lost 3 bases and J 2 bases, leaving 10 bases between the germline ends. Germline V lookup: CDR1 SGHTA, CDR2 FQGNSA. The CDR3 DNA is TGTGCCAGCAGCTTTTCCCACAAAAACACCGGGGAGCTGTTTTTT. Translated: CASSFSHKNTGELFF.

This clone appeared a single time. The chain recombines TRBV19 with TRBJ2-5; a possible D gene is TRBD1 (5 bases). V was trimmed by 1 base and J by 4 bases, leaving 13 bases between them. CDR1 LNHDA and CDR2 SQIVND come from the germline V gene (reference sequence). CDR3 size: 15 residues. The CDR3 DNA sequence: TGTGCCAGTAGTATAGTTGACAGTTACGGAGAGACCCAGTACTTC. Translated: CASSIVDSYGETQYF.

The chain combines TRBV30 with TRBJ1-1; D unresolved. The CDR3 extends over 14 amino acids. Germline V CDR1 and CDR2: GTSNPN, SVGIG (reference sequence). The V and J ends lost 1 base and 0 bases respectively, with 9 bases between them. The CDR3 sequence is CAWSGELLNTEAFF. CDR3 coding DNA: TGTGCCTGGAGTGGAGAACTGCTGAACACTGAAGCTTTCTTT.

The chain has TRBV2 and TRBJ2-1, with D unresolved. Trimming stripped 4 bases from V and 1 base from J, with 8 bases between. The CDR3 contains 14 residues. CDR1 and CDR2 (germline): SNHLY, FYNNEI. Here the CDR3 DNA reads TGTGCCAGCAGTGCTAGAACGTCCTACAATGAGCAGTTCTTC. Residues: CASSARTSYNEQFF. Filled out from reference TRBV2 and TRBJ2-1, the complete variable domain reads EPEVTQTPSHQVTQMGQEVILRCVPISNHLYFYWYRQILGQKVEFLVSFYNNEISEKSEIFDDQFSVERPDGSNFTLKIRSTKLEDSAMYFCASSARTSYNEQFFGPGTRLTVL.

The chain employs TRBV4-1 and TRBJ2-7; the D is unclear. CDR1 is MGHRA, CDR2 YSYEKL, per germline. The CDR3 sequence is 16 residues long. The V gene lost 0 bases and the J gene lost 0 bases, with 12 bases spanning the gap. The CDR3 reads CASSQEAKRNSYEQYF. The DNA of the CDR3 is TGCGCCAGCAGCCAAGAGGCAAAGCGAAACTCCTACGAGCAGTACTTC.

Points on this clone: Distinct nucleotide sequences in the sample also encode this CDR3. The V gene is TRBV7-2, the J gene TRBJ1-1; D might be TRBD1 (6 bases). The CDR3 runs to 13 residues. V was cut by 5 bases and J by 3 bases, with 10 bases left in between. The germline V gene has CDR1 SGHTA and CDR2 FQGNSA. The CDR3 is CASSQQGDTEAFF. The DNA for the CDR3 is TGTGCCAGCAGCCAACAGGGAGACACTGAAGCTTTCTTT.